The source of this TCR beta chain is a study of blood T cell repertoires in COVID-19. Study information: Spain, Italy and the United States supplied samples that represented acute and convalescent COVID-19. In each case, the material was cDNA or gDNA derived from T cells, B-cell-depleted T cells, or PBMCs.

Losses at the gene ends were 2 bases for V and 1 base for J; bases not matched to a gene: 7. The CDR3 has 17 residues. The germline V gene encodes CDR1 LGHDT and CDR2 YNNKEL (reference sequence). As handled by the study authors: It was from reference gene primer amplification that nucleated cell counts were estimated. Libraries were prepared by immunoSEQ multiplex PCR; TCRdb keeps only in-frame clonotypes and omits some of them. V and J calls and clone size are as listed in that table; D and trimming were resolved from the DNA. The sample records about 110,000 clones, 84% being singletons. This receptor was taken from a woman older than 75 with active or convalescent COVID-19. The source material was peripheral blood. The rearrangement joins TRBV3-1 (or the pseudogene TRBV3-2) to TRBJ2-2, with 7 bases fitting TRBD1. The CDR3 sequence: CASSQSRQGRNTGELFF. The DNA of the CDR3 is TGTGCCAGCAGCCAATCAAGACAGGGACGGAACACCGGGGAGCTGTTTTTT.